These 14 T cell receptor beta chains share one sample of origin, sequenced in a study of OX40 agonist ivuxolimab in advanced cancers. TCRdb's copy holds only in-frame clones and misses some; the assay was immunoSEQ multiplex PCR. This table has about 43,000 clones, roughly 94% appearing once. The sample here was CD4+ or CD8+ T cells sorted from blood, taken in a trial of the OX40 agonist ivuxolimab. All receptors derive from an adult with an advanced solid tumor such as melanoma, head and neck, liver or kidney cancer.

This clone has just one count. This chain joins TRBV9 and TRBJ2-1; D gene uncertain. The V gene's germline CDR1 is SGDLS and CDR2 YYNGEE. This CDR3 has 12 amino acids. Trimming removed 7 bases at V and 4 bases at J, with 9 bases between. The DNA of the CDR3 is TGTGCCAGCGCAGTAGTGTACAATGAGCAGTTCTTC. The encoded protein is CASAVVYNEQFF. The complete variable domain, with remaining parts taken from reference TRBV9 and TRBJ2-1, reads DSGVTQTPKHLITATGQRVTLRCSPRSGDLSVYWYQQSLDQGLQFLIQYYNGEERAKGNILERFSAQQFPDLHSELNLSSLELGDSALYFCASAVVYNEQFFGPGTRLTVL.

The genes are TRBV4-3 and TRBJ2-7; maybe TRBD1 (6 bases). The CDR3 length is 15 residues. V lost 0 bases to trimming and J lost 5 bases, with 14 bases between them. Germline V gives CDR1 LGHNA, CDR2 YSLEER. CDR3 protein: CASSQDGTQSNEQYF. The CDR3 nucleotides read TGCGCCAGCAGCCAAGATGGGACACAAAGCAACGAGCAGTACTTC.

V and J are TRBV27 and TRBJ2-3; perhaps TRBD2 as D (5 bases). The CDR3 covers 12 residues. Trimming took off 2 bases at V and 9 bases at J, with 9 bases between the two ends. In germline, CDR1 is MNHEY, CDR2 SMNVEV (reference sequence). The CDR3 sequence is CASSLKRGTQYF. CDR3 sequence (DNA): TGTGCCAGCAGTTTAAAACGCGGGACGCAGTATTTT.

The chain links TRBV15 to TRBJ2-3; D unclear. CDR3 length: 13 amino acids. Germline-derived CDR1 and CDR2 are LNHNV and YYDKDF (reference sequence). V lost 4 bases and J lost 2, with 7 bases in between. The CDR3 protein is CATSKRPTDTQYF. The CDR3 nucleotides are TGTGCCACCAGCAAGAGGCCCACAGATACGCAGTATTTT.

The V and J genes are TRBV4-1 and TRBJ2-5; D uncertain. V lost 1 base, J lost 8 bases, and 5 bases lay in between. The CDR3 covers 11 residues. Germline V lookup: CDR1 MGHRA, CDR2 YSYEKL. CDR3 loop: CASSQGRTQYF. For the CDR3, the DNA is TGCGCCAGCAGCCAAGGTAGAACCCAGTACTTC.

This clone was seen a single time. The J gene is TRBJ2-1, the V gene TRBV21-1; the DNA was not used to check the table's D call, TRBD2. TRBV21-1 is marked as a pseudogene. This CDR3 is 18 amino acids long. In nucleotides, the CDR3 is TGTGCCAGCAGCAAAGTTGTCGGGGAGACTAGCGGTTACAATGAGCAGTTCTTC. The encoded protein is CASSKVVGETSGYNEQFF.

The chain carries TRBV11-2 and TRBJ2-2; no firm D call. This CDR3 has 13 amino acids. Germline lookup yields CDR1 SGHAT and CDR2 FQNNGV. Trimming left V 0 bases short and J 6 bases short, with 5 bases between. CDR3 bases: TGTGCCAGCAGCTTAGATAGGGCCGGGGAGCTGTTTTTT. This sequence encodes CASSLDRAGELFF.

This clone was recorded only once. The gene calls are TRBV9 and TRBJ1-2; no definite D call. This CDR3 spans 12 amino acids. Germline V CDR1 and CDR2: SGDLS, YYNGEE. V was cut by 2 bases and J by 6 bases, with 8 bases left in between. The CDR3 coding sequence is TGTGCCAGCAGCGTGGACGGAGATGGCTACACCTTC. This translates into CASSVDGDGYTF.

The chain carries TRBV7-2 and TRBJ2-1, with D perhaps TRBD2 (6 bases). Germline values: CDR1 SGHTA, CDR2 FQGNSA. This CDR3 contains 14 residues. Trimming shortened V by 6 bases and J by 4 bases, and 13 bases separated the two germline ends. CDR3 sequence: CASRKGGPYNEQFF. The CDR3 nucleotides are TGTGCCAGCAGAAAAGGAGGGCCGTACAATGAGCAGTTCTTC.

This clone appeared a single time. V gene TRBV6-6 combines with J gene TRBJ2-5, with 9 bases identical to TRBD1. CDR1 is MNHNY and CDR2 is SVGAGI in the germline V gene (reference sequence). The CDR3 is 15 amino acids. Trimming cost V 5 bases and J 5 bases; bases outside gene matches: 9. Here the CDR3 reads CASSQPTGGGETQYF. The CDR3 DNA sequence: TGTGCCAGCAGTCAACCTACAGGGGGCGGTGAGACCCAGTACTTC.

This chain uses TRBV9 with TRBJ2-2; perhaps TRBD2 as D (6 bases). This CDR3 is built from 17 residues. Trimming took 1 base from V and 1 from J, leaving 14 bases between them. Germline values: CDR1 SGDLS, CDR2 YYNGEE. CDR3 in DNA: TGTGCCAGCAGCGTATTGGTCGGGAGCGTGAACACCGGGGAGCTGTTTTTT. The encoded protein is CASSVLVGSVNTGELFF.

The V and J genes are TRBV7-3 and TRBJ2-7; D might be TRBD1 or TRBD2, each matching 6 bases. Trimming removed 2 bases from V and 0 bases from J, with 14 bases in between. The CDR3 consists of 16 residues. Germline V gene lookup returns CDR1 SGHTA and CDR2 FQGTGA. The CDR3 loop is CASSLSSGGASYEQYF. The CDR3 DNA sequence: TGTGCCAGCAGCTTATCTTCCGGGGGCGCCTCCTACGAGCAGTACTTC.

CDR3 DNA sequence: TGTGCCAGCAGCTCCGAAGTACAGGGATCTATATTTGGGAATGAGCAGTTCTTC. Translating gives CASSSEVQGSIFGNEQFF. The rearrangement uses TRBV7-6 and TRBJ2-1; D may be TRBD1 (6 bases). Trimming took off 4 bases at V and 7 bases at J, with 26 bases between the two ends. Per the germline V gene, CDR1 is SGHVS and CDR2 is FNYEAQ. This CDR3 region has 18 residues.

The chain combines TRBV7-6 with TRBJ2-5; 9 bases match TRBD1. This CDR3 is 15 amino acids long. V dropped 0 bases and J dropped 7; count of bases not matched to a gene: 6. The germline gives CDR1 SGHVS, CDR2 FNYEAQ. The CDR3 nucleotides read TGTGCCAGCAGCTTAGCGGGGACAGGGACGGGGACCCAGTACTTC. This encodes CASSLAGTGTGTQYF. Complete variable domain (other parts from reference TRBV7-6 and TRBJ2-5): GAGVSQSPRYKVTKRGQDVALRCDPISGHVSLYWYRQALGQGPEFLTYFNYEAQQDKSGLPNDRFSAERPEGSISTLTIQRTEQRDSAMYRCASSLAGTGTGTQYFGPGTRLLVL.